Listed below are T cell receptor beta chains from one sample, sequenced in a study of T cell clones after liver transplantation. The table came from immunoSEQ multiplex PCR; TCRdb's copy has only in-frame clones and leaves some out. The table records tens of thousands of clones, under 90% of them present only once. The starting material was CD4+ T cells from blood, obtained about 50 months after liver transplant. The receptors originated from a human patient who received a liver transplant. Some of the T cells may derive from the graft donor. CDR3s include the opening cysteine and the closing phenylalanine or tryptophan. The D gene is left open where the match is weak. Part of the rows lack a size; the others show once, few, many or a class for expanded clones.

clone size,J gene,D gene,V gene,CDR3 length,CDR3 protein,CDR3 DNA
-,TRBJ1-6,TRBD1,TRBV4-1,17,CASSQENRGLHNSPLHF,TGCGCCAGCAGCCAAGAAAACAGGGGACTTCATAATTCACCCCTCCACTTT
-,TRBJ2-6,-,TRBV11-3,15,CASSGRGSGANVLTF,TGTGCCAGCAGCGGCCGGGGCTCTGGGGCCAACGTCCTGACTTTC
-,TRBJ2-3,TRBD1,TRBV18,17,CASSSGLGQGAGDTQYF,TGTGCCAGCTCATCCGGTCTGGGACAGGGGGCCGGAGATACGCAGTATTTT
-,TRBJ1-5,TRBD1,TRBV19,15,CASSVTGGYNQPQHF,TGTGCCAGTAGTGTTACAGGGGGCTACAATCAGCCCCAGCATTTT
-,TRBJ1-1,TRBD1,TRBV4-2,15,CASRAKTGGRTEAFF,TGTGCCAGCAGGGCCAAAACAGGGGGTCGCACTGAAGCTTTCTTT
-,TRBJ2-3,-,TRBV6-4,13,CASSDSYPGTQYF,TGTGCCAGCAGTGACTCGTACCCCGGTACGCAGTATTTT
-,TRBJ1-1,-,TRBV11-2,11,CASSLVFEAFF,TGTGCCAGCAGCTTAGTGTTTGAAGCTTTCTTT
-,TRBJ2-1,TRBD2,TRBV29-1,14,CSVPGLGGKNEQFF,TGCAGCGTCCCCGGACTAGGAGGAAAGAATGAGCAGTTCTTC
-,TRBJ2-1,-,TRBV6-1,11,CASSGSNREFF,TGTGCCAGCAGTGGGTCAAACCGAGAGTTCTTC
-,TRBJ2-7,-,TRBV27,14,CASSLKRSSYEQYF,TGTGCCAGCAGTTTAAAGCGGAGCTCCTACGAGCAGTACTTC
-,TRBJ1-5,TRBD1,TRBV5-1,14,CASSPDRGNQPQHF,TGCGCCAGCAGCCCGGACAGGGGTAATCAGCCCCAGCATTTT
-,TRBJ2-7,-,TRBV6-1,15,CASFVELSGSGEQYF,TGTGCCAGCTTTGTGGAGCTGAGTGGGTCCGGCGAGCAGTACTTC
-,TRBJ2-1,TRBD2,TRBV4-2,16,CASSLTGLASYNEQFF,TGTGCCAGCAGCCTGACGGGACTAGCCTCCTACAATGAGCAGTTCTTC
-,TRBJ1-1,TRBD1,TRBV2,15,CASTRQGAMDTEAFF,TGTGCCAGCACCCGACAGGGGGCTATGGACACTGAAGCTTTCTTT
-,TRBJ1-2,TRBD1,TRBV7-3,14,CASSLFGRGFGYTF,TGTGCCAGCAGCTTATTTGGCAGGGGGTTTGGCTACACCTTC
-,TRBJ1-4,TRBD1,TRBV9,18,CASSVASRPGQENEKLFF,TGTGCCAGCAGCGTAGCTTCCCGACCGGGACAGGAGAATGAAAAACTGTTTTTT
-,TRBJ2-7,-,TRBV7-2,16,CASSLAVHDGGYEQYF,TGTGCCAGCAGCTTAGCCGTGCACGATGGAGGCTACGAGCAGTACTTC
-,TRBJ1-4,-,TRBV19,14,CASSSGLLNEKLFF,TGTGCCAGTAGTTCCGGACTTCTTAATGAAAAACTGTTTTTT
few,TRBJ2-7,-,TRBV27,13,CASSLGLRNEQYF,TGTGCCAGCAGTTTAGGCCTGCGAAACGAGCAGTACTTC
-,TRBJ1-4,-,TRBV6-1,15,CASSQTGLWDEKLFF,TGTGCCAGCAGTCAAACAGGGTTGTGGGATGAAAAACTGTTTTTT
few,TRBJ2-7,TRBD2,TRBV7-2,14,CASTPGLASYEQYF,TGTGCCAGCACCCCGGGACTAGCGTCTTACGAGCAGTACTTC
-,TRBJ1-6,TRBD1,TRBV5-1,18,CASSLEGFPGQGNSPLHF,TGCGCCAGCAGCCTTGAAGGATTTCCTGGACAGGGGAATTCACCCCTCCACTTT
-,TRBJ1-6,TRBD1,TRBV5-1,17,CASSFGLDRGNNSPLHF,TGCGCCAGCAGCTTTGGGCTCGACAGGGGCAATAATTCACCCCTCCACTTT
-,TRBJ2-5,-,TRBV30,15,CAWSESSGLQETQYF,TGTGCCTGGAGTGAATCAAGCGGTCTACAAGAGACCCAGTACTTC
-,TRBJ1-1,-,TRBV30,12,CAWSRVLTEAFF,TGTGCCTGGAGTCGGGTTCTCACTGAAGCTTTCTTT
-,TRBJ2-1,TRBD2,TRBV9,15,CASNKGLAGGSEQFF,TGTGCCAGCAACAAGGGACTAGCGGGGGGGAGTGAGCAGTTCTTC
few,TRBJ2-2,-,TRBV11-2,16,CASKGTRRGPGGELFF,TGTGCCAGCAAGGGAACTCGGAGGGGTCCCGGCGGGGAGCTGTTTTTT
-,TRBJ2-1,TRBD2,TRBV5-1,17,CASSKGLAGEPYNEQFF,TGCGCCAGCAGCAAGGGACTAGCGGGGGAACCCTACAATGAGCAGTTCTTC
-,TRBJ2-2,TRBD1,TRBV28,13,CASRGTVYGELFF,TGTGCCAGCAGGGGGACAGTGTACGGGGAGCTGTTTTTT
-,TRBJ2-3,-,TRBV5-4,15,CASSSLPGHTDTQYF,TGTGCCAGCAGCTCACTACCAGGACACACAGATACGCAGTATTTT
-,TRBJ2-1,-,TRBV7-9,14,CASSVKSSYNEQFF,TGTGCCAGCAGCGTCAAGAGCTCCTACAATGAGCAGTTCTTC
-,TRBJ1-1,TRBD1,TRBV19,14,CASRRQGAGTEAFF,TGTGCCAGTAGGAGACAGGGGGCGGGTACTGAAGCTTTCTTT
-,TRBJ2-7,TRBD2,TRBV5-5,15,CASRKDRGDSYEQYF,TGTGCCAGCAGAAAGGACCGGGGGGACTCCTACGAGCAGTACTTC
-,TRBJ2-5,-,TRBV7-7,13,CASSLGNQETQYF,TGTGCCAGCAGCTTAGGTAACCAAGAGACCCAGTACTTC
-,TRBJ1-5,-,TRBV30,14,CAWSVRAGTPTQHF,TGTGCCTGGAGTGTACGGGCCGGGACGCCTACCCAGCATTTT
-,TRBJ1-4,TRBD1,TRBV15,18,CATSRERQGPATNEKLFF,TGTGCCACCAGCAGAGAACGACAGGGGCCGGCAACTAATGAAAAACTGTTTTTT
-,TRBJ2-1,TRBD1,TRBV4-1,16,CASSHGTDSSDNEQFF,TGCGCCAGCAGCCACGGGACAGACAGTAGTGACAATGAGCAGTTCTTC
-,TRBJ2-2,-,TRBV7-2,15,CASSLGSANTGELFF,TGTGCCAGCAGCTTGGGGAGCGCGAACACCGGGGAGCTGTTTTTT
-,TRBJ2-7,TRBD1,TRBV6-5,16,CASSYSQRDRAYEQYF,TGTGCCAGCAGTTACAGCCAACGGGACAGGGCCTACGAGCAGTACTTC
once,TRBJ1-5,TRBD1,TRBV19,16,CASKLSGGLRIEPQHF,TGTGCCAGTAAGTTGTCAGGGGGCCTGCGTATTGAGCCCCAGCATTTT
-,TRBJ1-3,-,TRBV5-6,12,CASSFSGNTIYF,TGTGCCAGCAGCTTTTCTGGAAACACCATATATTTT
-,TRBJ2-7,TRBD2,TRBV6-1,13,CASRKAGGPQQYF,TGTGCCAGCAGGAAAGCGGGAGGGCCCCAGCAGTACTTC
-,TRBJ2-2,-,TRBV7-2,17,CASSPLPASGNTGELFF,TGTGCCAGCAGCCCTCTGCCGGCGAGCGGGAACACCGGGGAGCTGTTTTTT
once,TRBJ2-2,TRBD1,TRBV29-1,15,CSVPVQGRNTGELFF,TGCAGCGTCCCAGTACAGGGGAGGAACACCGGGGAGCTGTTTTTT
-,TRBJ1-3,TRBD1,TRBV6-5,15,CASSRGQPPGNTIYF,TGTGCCAGCAGCCGGGGACAGCCGCCTGGAAACACCATATATTTT
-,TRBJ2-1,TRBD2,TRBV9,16,CASSVGLAGSYNEQFF,TGTGCCAGCAGCGTCGGACTAGCGGGGAGCTACAATGAGCAGTTCTTC
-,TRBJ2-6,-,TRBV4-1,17,CASSQAQQWGGANVLTF,TGCGCCAGCAGCCAAGCCCAGCAGTGGGGTGGGGCCAACGTCCTGACTTTC
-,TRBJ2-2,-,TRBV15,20,CATSRVNRPGTLLGTGELFF,TGTGCCACCAGCAGAGTAAACCGTCCCGGGACATTATTGGGCACCGGGGAGCTGTTTTTT
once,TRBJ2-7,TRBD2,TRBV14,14,CASSSGGSIYEQYF,TGTGCCAGCTCCAGCGGCGGGAGTATTTACGAGCAGTACTTC
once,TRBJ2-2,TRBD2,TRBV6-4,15,CASSGLAGNTGELFF,TGTGCCAGCAGCGGACTAGCGGGAAACACCGGGGAGCTGTTTTTT
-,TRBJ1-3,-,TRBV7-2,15,CASSLHREWVNTIYF,TGTGCCAGCAGCTTACACAGGGAGTGGGTAAACACCATATATTTT
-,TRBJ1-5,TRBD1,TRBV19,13,CASRDRSNQPQHF,TGTGCCAGTAGGGACAGGAGTAATCAGCCCCAGCATTTT
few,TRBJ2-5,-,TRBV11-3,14,CASSLDGTGETQYF,TGTGCCAGCAGCTTAGACGGAACAGGGGAGACCCAGTACTTC
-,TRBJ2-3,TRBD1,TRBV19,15,CASRTGVSGTDTQYF,TGTGCCAGTAGAACAGGGGTTTCTGGGACAGATACGCAGTATTTT
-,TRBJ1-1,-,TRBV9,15,CASSPRTVTNTEAFF,TGTGCCAGCAGCCCTAGGACCGTGACGAACACTGAAGCTTTCTTT